The rows below give T cell receptor beta chains drawn from one sample of a study of memory CD4+ T cells and cytomegalovirus serostatus. The data were produced by immunoSEQ multiplex PCR, yet TCRdb's version contains in-frame clones alone and is incomplete. This sample carries about 64,000 clones, over 60% of them seen once, and the ten largest clones take around 0.81%. The specimen was memory CD4+ T cells from blood. Receptor source: an adult in good health and CMV-seronegative. Each CDR3 is given with its conserved first and last residue. D genes are given only for firm matches. Not every row has a clone size; where given, it reads once, few, many or a size class.

TRBJ1-5 | NA | TRBV19 | NA | TGTGCCAGTAGTATAGAATCCAGGGCTAACAATCAGCCCCAGCATTTT | CASSIESRANNQPQHF
TRBJ2-5 | NA | TRBV5-6 | NA | TGTGCCAGCAGCTACCGGGACCAAGAGACCCAGTACTTC | CASSYRDQETQYF
TRBJ2-3 | NA | TRBV28 | NA | TGTGCCAGCAGTCCGGGGACGGGAAGCACAGATACGCAGTATTTT | CASSPGTGSTDTQYF
TRBJ1-5 | NA | TRBV6-1 | NA | TGTGCCAGCAGGAGGGACGGTAGCAATCAGCCCCAGCATTTT | CASRRDGSNQPQHF
TRBJ1-1 | NA | TRBV29-1 | NA | TGCAGCGTTGTAGGGCAGTTAAACACTGAAGCTTTCTTT | CSVVGQLNTEAFF
TRBJ2-2 | NA | TRBV28 | TRBD2 | TGTGCCAGCAGTTTGGCCGGGAGGTCCCGGCCAGGGCGACCCGGGGAGCTGTTTTTT | CASSLAGRSRPGRPGELFF
TRBJ2-4 | NA | TRBV9 | NA | TGTGCCAGCAACCCATGGGGCGACGGCATTCAGTACTTC | CASNPWGDGIQYF
TRBJ2-3 | once | TRBV2 | NA | TGTGCCAGCAGTGGCTCGTCAGATACGCAGTATTTT | CASSGSSDTQYF
TRBJ2-7 | NA | TRBV7-9 | NA | TGTGCCAGCAGCTACGGTGGGGGAAGCTCCTACGAGCAGTACTTC | CASSYGGGSSYEQYF
TRBJ2-1 | NA | TRBV27 | NA | TGTGCCAGCAGTTTATCGATCGCCAATGAGCAGTTCTTC | CASSLSIANEQFF
TRBJ1-5 | few | TRBV2 | NA | TGTGCCAGCAGGAACAGGGACGGCAATCAGCCCCAGCATTTT | CASRNRDGNQPQHF
TRBJ2-5 | once | TRBV19 | NA | TGTGCCAGTAGTACCAACCCAGGGGGGCAAGAGACCCAGTACTTC | CASSTNPGGQETQYF
TRBJ2-7 | NA | TRBV30 | NA | TGTGCCTGGAGTGGGGTAGCGGTCTCCTACGAGCAGTACTTC | CAWSGVAVSYEQYF
TRBJ1-1 | NA | TRBV5-1 | NA | TGCGCCAGCAGCTTGGGAGGAATGGGGACTGAAGCTTTCTTT | CASSLGGMGTEAFF
TRBJ1-1 | NA | TRBV11-3 | NA | TGTGCCAGCAGCTTACAGGAGAACACTGAAGCTTTCTTT | CASSLQENTEAFF
TRBJ1-2 | few | TRBV5-1 | NA | TGCGCCAGCAGCTTGGGTGGGGGCAGCGACTATGGCTACACCTTC | CASSLGGGSDYGYTF
TRBJ2-3 | NA | TRBV7-9 | TRBD2 | TGTGCCAGCAGCCCAGGGACTAGCCGTTCAGATACGCAGTATTTT | CASSPGTSRSDTQYF
TRBJ2-3 | NA | TRBV4-3 | NA | TGCGCCAGCAGCCTCTCTTATTATGGGGGCATAGGAGATACGCAGTATTTT | CASSLSYYGGIGDTQYF
TRBJ1-2 | NA | TRBV6-5 | NA | TGTGCCAGCAGCTCGAGGACCTCTAACTATGGCTACACCTTC | CASSSRTSNYGYTF
TRBJ2-1 | once | TRBV27 | NA | TGTGCCAGCAGTTTATCCGGGACAAACTACAATGAGCAGTTCTTC | CASSLSGTNYNEQFF
TRBJ1-4 | NA | TRBV5-1 | TRBD1 | TGCGCCAGCAGCCCCTGGGACAGCCCTAATGAAAAACTGTTTTTT | CASSPWDSPNEKLFF
TRBJ1-3 | NA | TRBV6-1 | NA | TGTGCCAGCAGTGCCCGGGGAACTGGAAACACCATATATTTT | CASSARGTGNTIYF
TRBJ2-1 | NA | TRBV6-1 | TRBD2 | TGTGCCAGCAGTGGACTAGCCCAGCTCGTGGGTAATGAGCAGTTCTTC | CASSGLAQLVGNEQFF
TRBJ2-5 | few | TRBV28 | NA | TGTGCCAGCAGTTCCCCGGACAGAGAAGAGACCCAGTACTTC | CASSSPDREETQYF
TRBJ1-2 | NA | TRBV7-3 | TRBD1 | TGTGCCAGCAGCTCCGGACAGGCGATTCCTTATGGCTACACCTTC | CASSSGQAIPYGYTF
TRBJ1-4 | NA | TRBV30 | NA | TGTGCCTGTGACGGGACTACCTCCTTTGCAACTAATGAAAAACTGTTTTTT | CACDGTTSFATNEKLFF
TRBJ1-1 | once | TRBV12-5 | NA | TGTGCTAGTGGTTTGTGGCTTTCGAACATGGGCACTGAAGCTTTCTTT | CASGLWLSNMGTEAFF
TRBJ1-2 | NA | TRBV5-1 | NA | TGCGCCAGCAGCTTGGGGGGAAGACCTACTGGCGGCTACACCTTC | CASSLGGRPTGGYTF
TRBJ1-2 | NA | TRBV5-6 | NA | TGTGCCAGCAGCTTGTCCGGGACTGGCTGGGTGGGCACCTTC | CASSLSGTGWVGTF
TRBJ1-2 | NA | TRBV5-4 | TRBD1 | TGTGCCAGCAGCTTGGGACCACAGGGGAACTATGGCTACACCTTC | CASSLGPQGNYGYTF
TRBJ1-1 | NA | TRBV7-2 | TRBD1 | TGTGCCAGCAGCCGACAGGGCGGATACACTGAAGCTTTCTTT | CASSRQGGYTEAFF
TRBJ1-2 | NA | TRBV19 | NA | TGTGCCAGTAGTATAGAGGGCAATGGGATCTATGGCTACACCTTC | CASSIEGNGIYGYTF
TRBJ2-7 | NA | TRBV7-8 | TRBD1 | TGTGCCAGCAGCTTAGCGGTACAGGGGGTAGGAGAGCAGTACTTC | CASSLAVQGVGEQYF
TRBJ2-3 | NA | TRBV7-2 | NA | TGTGCCAGCAGCTTCGGTAACGGACGCACAGATACGCAGTATTTT | CASSFGNGRTDTQYF
TRBJ2-6 | NA | TRBV5-6 | NA | TGTGCCAGCAGCCCTAGTTTATCTGTCTCCGTCCTGACTTTC | CASSPSLSVSVLTF
TRBJ1-1 | once | TRBV6-5 | NA | TGTGCCAGCAGTGCCGGGGTGGGGTTCACTGAAGCTTTCTTT | CASSAGVGFTEAFF
TRBJ2-3 | few | TRBV19 | NA | TGTGCCAGTAGTATGCGGGATGGGGCTGGCACAGATACGCAGTATTTT | CASSMRDGAGTDTQYF
TRBJ1-5 | NA | TRBV7-2 | TRBD1 | TGTGCCAGCAGCCCTTCTAACAGGGGTCAGCCCCAGCATTTT | CASSPSNRGQPQHF
TRBJ2-3 | NA | TRBV4-3 | NA | TGCGCCAGCAGCCAAGATCGGGGGACTGAGACAACGCAGTATTTT | CASSQDRGTETTQYF
TRBJ2-5 | NA | TRBV7-2 | NA | TGTGCCAGCAGCTTAGCGGGGGGACAGCTCCAAGAGACCCAGTACTTC | CASSLAGGQLQETQYF